The 30 T cell receptor beta chains below all came from one sample that was sequenced in a study of liver allograft versus peripheral blood T cells. Whole-study context: The study compared liver allograft T cell receptor repertoires against peripheral blood repertoires of liver transplant recipients.

MiXCR was run by TCRdb on the reads, yielding one entry per CDR3 protein. This sample has 1,500 to 2,000 distinct CDR3 sequences, with about 15% found just once. The receptors shown here come from a human patient who had a liver transplant. Some T cells could come from the graft donor.

Relative to its sample, this clonotype is medium-sized. This chain connects TRBV12-3 or TRBV12-4 to TRBJ2-2; 10 bases fit TRBD1. The CDR3 has 14 amino acids. Unmatched junction bases numbered 6, after V lost 7 bases and J lost 7 bases. This chain's CDR3 is CASKRQGAYGELFF. DNA of the CDR3: TGTGCCAGCAAGAGACAGGGGGCCTACGGGGAGCTGTTTTTT.

This clonotype ranks as medium-sized. The chain joins TRBV20-1 to TRBJ2-1; the D gene is possibly TRBD2 (5 bases). In germline, CDR1 is DFQATT, CDR2 SNEGSKA (reference sequence). This CDR3 has 15 residues. The V end was cut by 3 bases, the J end by 3 bases, with 15 bases between. The CDR3 coding sequence is TGCAGTGCTAGGACGGGGTCCTCGGACTACAATGAGCAGTTCTTC. It translates to CSARTGSSDYNEQFF.

Within the sample, this clonotype is medium-sized (0.01 to 0.1%). The chain links TRBV20-1 to TRBJ2-2; TRBD1 aligns across 7 bases. The CDR3 totals 15 residues. The trim removed 3 bases at V and 5 bases at J, leaving 9 bases unmatched. Germline V lookup: CDR1 DFQATT, CDR2 SNEGSKA (reference sequence). As DNA, the CDR3 is TGCAGTGCTAGCCGGGACAGTCGGGGAACCGGGGAGCTGTTTTTT. Translating gives CSASRDSRGTGELFF.

This clonotype counts as medium-sized. This chain joins TRBV28 and TRBJ2-4; D is ambiguous. The CDR3 is 11 amino acids. Germline CDR1 and CDR2: MDHEN and SYDVKM. Trimming pared 7 bases from V and 7 bases from J, leaving 8 bases between. The CDR3 is CASTSTNIQYF. The CDR3 nucleotides read TGTGCCAGCACCTCTACCAACATTCAGTACTTC. Full variable domain (remainder filled in from reference TRBV28 and TRBJ2-4): DVKVTQSSRYLVKRTGEKVFLECVQDMDHENMFWYRQDPGLGLRLIYFSYDVKMKEKGDIPEGYSVSREKKERFSLILESASTNQTSMYLCASTSTNIQYFGAGTRLSVL.

Within the sample, this clonotype is medium-sized. This rearrangement joins TRBV5-4 to TRBJ1-2, with D perhaps matching TRBD1 (5 bases). The CDR3 totals 13 residues. The V gene's germline CDR1 is SGHNT and CDR2 YYREEE (reference sequence). V was trimmed by 4 bases and J by 2 bases, leaving 9 bases between them. The CDR3 nucleotides are TGTGCCAGCAGCCTCCAGGGCAACTATGGCTACACCTTC. Translated: CASSLQGNYGYTF.

By its share, this clonotype is large. The chain combines TRBV19 with TRBJ1-4; 9 bases are a match to TRBD1. Germline assignment: CDR1 LNHDA and CDR2 SQIVND (reference sequence). V was pared by 6 bases and J by 2 bases, with 7 bases of the junction left unmatched. The CDR3 consists of 16 residues. The CDR3: CASRTRQGETNEKLFF. The CDR3 DNA sequence: TGTGCCAGTAGAACGCGACAGGGGGAGACTAATGAAAAACTGTTTTTT.

This clonotype was recorded many times. This rearrangement joins TRBV5-4 to TRBJ2-3; 11 bases map to TRBD1. From germline, CDR1 is SGHNT and CDR2 YYREEE (reference sequence). V was clipped by 0 bases and J by 2 bases; unmatched bases: 5. This CDR3 has 17 amino acids. The CDR3 region has the DNA TGTGCCAGCAGCTTGGAAGGACAGGGGGCGGACACAGATACGCAGTATTTT. As protein: CASSLEGQGADTDTQYF.

This clonotype was seen just once. Mismatch with germline at one junction end may stem from a read error. The chain joins TRBV28 to TRBJ2-7; 11 bases agree with TRBD2. This CDR3 is built from 16 residues. Germline V lookup: CDR1 MDHEN, CDR2 SYDVKM. The CDR3 is CAISLTGTSGRYEQYF. For the CDR3, the DNA is TGTGCCATCAGTCTGACCGGGACTAGCGGAAGATACGAGCAGTACTTC.

This clonotype is labeled medium-sized (0.01 to 0.1%). The rearrangement joins TRBV25-1 to TRBJ1-3; D might be TRBD1 (6 bases). The CDR3 runs 15 residues. Trimming removed 5 bases at V and 1 base at J, with 12 bases between. Germline loops: CDR1 MGHDK, CDR2 SYGVNS. The CDR3 coding sequence is TGTGCCAGCAGTACACCCACAGGGTCTGGAAACACCATATATTTT. This gives the protein CASSTPTGSGNTIYF.

In regard to this clonotype: It may be a read error: a sequence one base away is much more abundant. V usage is TRBV28 and J usage is TRBJ2-2; D is perhaps TRBD2 (6 bases). This CDR3 is 12 amino acids long. Germline V gene sequence: CDR1 MDHEN, CDR2 SYDVKM. The CDR3 DNA reads TGTGTGCTCGGAGGGGTGACCGGGGAGCTGTTTTTT. The encoded protein is CVLGGVTGELFF.

In its sample, this clonotype ranks as medium-sized. This chain's CDR3 is CAWSVVGSSYNEQFF. CDR3 in DNA: TGTGCCTGGAGTGTAGTGGGGAGCTCCTACAATGAGCAGTTCTTC. The chain recombines TRBV30 with TRBJ2-1, with D maybe TRBD2 (5 bases). This CDR3 is 15 amino acids long. Per germline, CDR1 GTSNPN and CDR2 SVGIG (reference sequence). V was clipped by 0 bases and J by 0 bases, with 9 bases between them.

This clonotype is labeled as medium-sized. The V and J genes are TRBV20-1 and TRBJ2-1; 8 bases are a match to TRBD2. J gave up 4 bases and V 3 bases, and 5 bases lay outside the gene matches. The CDR3 has 14 amino acids. CDR1 is DFQATT, CDR2 SNEGSKA, per germline (reference sequence). The CDR3 loop is CSASSSGRYNEQFF. The CDR3 DNA sequence: TGCAGTGCTAGTTCCAGCGGGAGATACAATGAGCAGTTCTTC.

This clonotype is deemed large. V is TRBV10-3 and J is TRBJ1-2, with a possible D match to TRBD1 (6 bases). The germline V and J ends were trimmed by 0 bases and 4 bases, with 12 bases remaining between them. Germline lookup yields CDR1 ENHRY and CDR2 SYGVKD. CDR3 length: 15 residues. CDR3 sequence reads: CAISESGRGRYGYTF. In DNA, the CDR3 is TGTGCCATCAGTGAGTCAGGCAGGGGACGCTATGGCTACACCTTC.

This clonotype rates as medium-sized. The chain uses TRBV7-2 and TRBJ1-1; D not certain. Trimming took off 5 bases at V and 4 bases at J, with 17 bases between the two ends. This CDR3 contains 15 residues. Germline-derived CDR1 and CDR2 are SGHTA and FQGNSA. The CDR3, as DNA: TGTGCCAGCAGCAAACACGGAGGGTGGGGCACTGAAGCTTTCTTT. It yields the protein CASSKHGGWGTEAFF. Full variable domain (missing parts from reference TRBV7-2 and TRBJ1-1): GAGVSQSPSNKVTEKGKDVELRCDPISGHTALYWYRQSLGQGLEFLIYFQGNSAPDKSGLPSDRFSAERTGGSVSTLTIQRTQQEDSAVYLCASSKHGGWGTEAFFGQGTRLTVV.

This clonotype is medium-sized. The chain links TRBV7-2 to TRBJ2-7, with 7 bases lining up with TRBD2. This CDR3 has 15 residues. Germline V CDR1 and CDR2: SGHTA, FQGNSA. The ends lost 8 bases at V and 0 bases at J; junction bases unmatched: 10. This chain's CDR3 is CASSKAGLTSYEQYF. The CDR3 coding sequence is TGTGCCAGCTCCAAAGCGGGACTAACCTCCTACGAGCAGTACTTC.

This clonotype is labeled medium-sized (0.01 to 0.1%). The V and J genes are TRBV20-1 and TRBJ2-7; TRBD2 agrees at 7 bases. Germline CDR1 DFQATT, CDR2 SNEGSKA (reference sequence). CDR3 length equals 16 residues. V dropped 5 bases and J dropped 6; count of bases not matched to a gene: 19. This CDR3 is CSALGRGGKLAGEQYF. In nucleotides, the CDR3 is TGCAGTGCTCTAGGGAGGGGCGGGAAGTTGGCGGGCGAGCAGTACTTC.

In its sample, this clonotype is large. The chain joins TRBV18 to TRBJ1-2; D perhaps matches TRBD1 (5 bases). This CDR3 comprises 15 residues. From germline, CDR1 is KGHSH and CDR2 LQKENI. Trimming left V 5 bases short and J 4 bases short, with 17 bases between. CDR3 sequence reads: CASSSNNPGLYGYTF. Here the CDR3 DNA reads TGTGCCAGCTCATCAAACAACCCGGGACTCTATGGCTACACCTTC.

The genes are TRBV2 and TRBJ1-2; D ambiguous. CDR1 is SNHLY, CDR2 FYNNEI, per germline. The CDR3 extends over 11 amino acids. V lost 4 bases to trimming and J lost 6 bases, with 6 bases between them. CDR3 DNA sequence: TGTGCCAGCAGTGGTCAGAATGGCTACACCTTC. Translated: CASSGQNGYTF.

The sample holds many counts of this clonotype. The chain is built from TRBV12-3 or TRBV12-4 and TRBJ1-1; D perhaps matches TRBD1 (5 bases). Trimming shortened V by 5 bases and J by 3 bases, and 16 bases separated the two germline ends. The CDR3 sequence is 15 residues long. The CDR3 coding sequence is TGTGCCAGCAGTCGAGGACCGGGGACTGACACTGAAGCTTTCTTT. Encoded protein: CASSRGPGTDTEAFF.

This clonotype is judged large (0.1 to 1%). V and J are TRBV19 and TRBJ1-2; weak D call: TRBD1 (6 bases). Trimming removed 2 bases at V and 6 bases at J, with 7 bases between. The CDR3 extends over 12 amino acids. Germline V lookup: CDR1 LNHDA, CDR2 SQIVND (reference sequence). The CDR3, as DNA: TGTGCCAGTAGTATATCAGGGGATGGCTACACCTTC. It translates to CASSISGDGYTF.

In its sample, this clonotype ranks as large. The genes are TRBV20-1 and TRBJ1-6, with 7 bases that match TRBD1. Germline V gene lookup returns CDR1 DFQATT and CDR2 SNEGSKA (reference sequence). The length of the CDR3 is 14 residues. V dropped 5 bases and J dropped 7; count of bases not matched to a gene: 8. CDR3: CSAHTGAGNSPLHF. The CDR3 DNA is TGCAGTGCTCACACAGGGGCGGGGAATTCACCCCTCCACTTT.

This chain connects TRBV30 to TRBJ2-6; the D gene could be TRBD1 or TRBD2 (5 bases each). CDR3 length equals 14 residues. CDR1 and CDR2 (germline): GTSNPN, SVGIG (reference sequence). Trimming left V 7 bases short and J 0 bases short, with 10 bases between. The CDR3 sequence is CALSGASGANVLTF. The CDR3 bases are TGTGCCTTATCCGGGGCCTCTGGGGCCAACGTCCTGACTTTC.

By proportion, this clonotype is large (0.1 to 1%). The chain carries TRBV29-1 and TRBJ1-2; D remains ambiguous. CDR1 is SQVTM, CDR2 ANQGSEA, per germline. The CDR3 sequence is 11 residues long. Trimming shortened V by 5 bases and J by 5 bases, and 9 bases separated the two germline ends. CDR3 protein: CSVSNRYGYTF. The CDR3, as DNA: TGCAGCGTTTCTAACCGATATGGCTACACCTTC.

About this clonotype itself: It may be a read error: a sequence one base away is much more abundant. The rearrangement joins TRBV5-4 to TRBJ2-7, with 12 positions matching TRBD2. V shed 0 bases, J shed 7 bases, and the junction held 5 bases outside the gene matches. Germline-derived CDR1 and CDR2 are SGHNT and YYREEE (reference sequence). The CDR3 covers 15 residues. CDR3 region: CASSLGLAGVNEQYF. DNA for the CDR3: TGTGCCAGCAGCTTGGGACTAGCGGGAGTCAATGAGCAGTACTTC.

This clonotype was counted between two and nine times. The rearrangement joins TRBV9 to TRBJ2-7; 8 bases agree with TRBD2. The V segment lost 2 bases and the J segment 2 bases; nucleotides outside the gene matches: 6. This CDR3 contains 15 residues. Germline V CDR1 and CDR2: SGDLS, YYNGEE. This chain's CDR3 is CASSVYSGDTYEQYF. CDR3 coding DNA: TGTGCCAGCAGCGTGTATAGCGGGGATACCTACGAGCAGTACTTC.

This clonotype is categorized as large. CDR3 sequence: CASPSTNSYNSPLHF. Here the CDR3 DNA reads TGTGCCAGCCCTAGCACAAACTCCTATAATTCACCCCTCCACTTT. The chain recombines TRBV18 with TRBJ1-6; the D is unclear. V was shortened by 8 bases and J by 0 bases, with 11 bases between the two germline ends. The CDR3 contains 15 residues. The germline CDR1 and CDR2 sequences are KGHSH and LQKENI.

Within the sample, this clonotype is medium-sized (0.01 to 0.1%). The chain employs TRBV20-1 and TRBJ2-1; D is unresolved. V was shortened by 3 bases and J by 0 bases, with 6 bases between the two germline ends. The CDR3 has 13 amino acids. Germline CDR1 and CDR2: DFQATT and SNEGSKA (reference sequence). This chain's CDR3 is CSARSGSYNEQFF. The DNA for the CDR3 is TGCAGTGCTAGGAGTGGCTCCTACAATGAGCAGTTCTTC.

The rearrangement joins TRBV6-5 to TRBJ1-3; 7 bases line up with TRBD1. The CDR3 spans 15 residues. V lost 6 bases, J lost 4 bases, and 9 bases stayed unmatched. CDR1 and CDR2 from the germline V gene are MNHEY and SVGAGI. The CDR3 reads CASRANRGSGNTIYF. The CDR3 DNA reads TGTGCCAGCAGGGCTAACAGGGGAAGCGGAAACACCATATATTTT.

V is TRBV11-3 and J is TRBJ1-5; 7 positions match TRBD1. The CDR3 totals 16 residues. After removal of 1 base from V and 6 bases from J, the junction contained 9 bases not matched to a gene. The germline gives CDR1 SGHNT, CDR2 YENEEA. The DNA for the CDR3 is TGTGCCAGCAGCTTAGGTGGGCAGGGGGTGGGTCAGCCCCAGCATTTT. Translating gives CASSLGGQGVGQPQHF.

Sample share makes this clonotype medium-sized. The chain links TRBV7-2 to TRBJ2-7; 7 bases fit TRBD2. CDR3 length: 13 residues. Trimming removed 8 bases from V and 2 bases from J; junction bases left unmatched: 6. CDR1 is SGHTA and CDR2 is FQGNSA in the germline V gene. CDR3 in DNA: TGTGCCAGCCGTGGGGGGGTTACCTACGAGCAGTACTTC. This codes for CASRGGVTYEQYF.